The 21 T cell receptor beta chains in this list originate from one sample, sequenced in a study of glioma-infiltrating T cells. TCR alpha and beta CDR3 regions were amplified from RNA using iRepertoire nested multiplex PCR. TCRdb analysed the multiplex PCR reads with MiXCR anew, one entry per CDR3 protein. Found here are 150,000 to 200,000 distinct CDR3 sequences, around 40% of them singletons; the top ten hold 5.2%. The sequencing input was glioma tissue, nonneoplastic brain tissue, or PBMCs (not recorded which). The receptors were gathered from a human donor with low-grade glioma or glioblastoma, undergoing nonglioma brain surgery, or in good health (not recorded which).

A few counts support this clonotype. The rearrangement uses TRBV20-1 and TRBJ2-7, with TRBD2 matching 8 bases. CDR1 DFQATT and CDR2 SNEGSKA come from the germline V gene (reference sequence). V gave up 0 bases and J gave up 2 bases; unmatched junction bases: 12. The CDR3 has 17 residues. Here the CDR3 reads CSARDLAREDLPYEQYF. The DNA for the CDR3 is TGCAGTGCTAGAGATTTGGCGCGGGAGGACCTACCCTACGAGCAGTACTTC.

As regards this clonotype: In this CDR3 the conserved last residue, phenylalanine or tryptophan, is missing, so a read error is likely. This chain links TRBV20-1 with TRBJ2-7; D uncertain. CDR1 is DFQATT, CDR2 SNEGSKA, per germline (reference sequence). The CDR3 runs to 13 residues. CDR3 in amino acids: CSARKWPSYKQYL. CDR3 nucleotides: TGCAGTGCTAGGAAATGGCCTTCCTACAAGCAGTACCTC.

This clonotype was observed a single time. Being one base from a much bigger clone, this may be a read error. The V gene is TRBV20-1, the J gene TRBJ2-1; possible D gene TRBD2, 5 bases. Germline V CDR1 and CDR2: DFQATT, SNEGSKA (reference sequence). This CDR3 comprises 13 residues. Here the CDR3 reads CIVEGSTYNEQFF. The CDR3 coding sequence is TGCATTGTTGAGGGCTCTACCTACAATGAGCAGTTCTTC.

About this clonotype: A much more abundant neighbour one base away suggests this may be a read error. This chain links TRBV20-1 with TRBJ2-5; the match to TRBD1 covers 7 bases. Losses at the gene ends were 6 bases for V and 4 bases for J; bases not matched to a gene: 11. CDR3 length: 14 amino acids. In germline, CDR1 is DFQATT, CDR2 SNEGSKA (reference sequence). Here the CDR3 reads CSAPTLQGRETQYF. CDR3 nucleotides: TGCAGTGCCCCGACCCTACAGGGGCGAGAGACCCAGTACTTC.

The chain uses TRBV28 and TRBJ2-2; 10 nucleotides align to TRBD1. The ends lost 6 bases at V and 6 bases at J; junction bases unmatched: 4. CDR3 length: 14 amino acids. Germline-derived CDR1 and CDR2 are MDHEN and SYDVKM. In nucleotides, the CDR3 is TGTGCCAGCAGACCCGGGACAGGGGCCGGGGAGCTGTTTTTT. Translating gives CASRPGTGAGELFF.

Comment on this clonotype: The germline gene is not matched at one end of the junction; a read error may be the cause. This chain uses TRBV19 with TRBJ2-1; D not certain. The V gene's germline CDR1 is LNHDA and CDR2 SQIVND (reference sequence). The CDR3 has 13 residues. Written as DNA, the CDR3 is TGTGCCAGCCAAATGGGCTCCTGCAATGAGCAGTTCTTC. Residues: CASQMGSCNEQFF.

This chain connects TRBV30 to TRBJ1-5; D is uncertain. V gave up 3 bases and J gave up 5 bases, with 11 bases separating them. This CDR3 spans 13 amino acids. Germline lookup yields CDR1 GTSNPN and CDR2 SVGIG (reference sequence). DNA for the CDR3: TGTGCCTGGAGGGGCTCCAGCGATCAGCCCCAGCATTTT. Translated: CAWRGSSDQPQHF.

Turning to this clonotype: A clone one base away is much larger, so this may be a read error. This chain uses TRBV27 with TRBJ2-3; D is undetermined. Per germline, CDR1 MNHEY and CDR2 SMNVEV (reference sequence). The CDR3 covers 14 residues. The germline V and J ends were trimmed by 7 bases and 2 bases, with 13 bases remaining between them. The CDR3, as DNA: TGTGCCAGCACTTTTTTTCCACTCACAGATACGCAGTATTTT. Protein product: CASTFFPLTDTQYF.

A note on this clonotype: Because the CDR3 is missing its conserved closing phenylalanine or tryptophan, this is likely a read error. The chain is built from TRBV27 and TRBJ1-1, with D unresolved. Germline lookup yields CDR1 MNHEY and CDR2 SMNVEV (reference sequence). The CDR3 covers 14 residues. V was pared by 3 bases and J by 2 bases, with 10 bases between. The DNA of the CDR3 is TGTGCCAGCAGTTTCAGAGCCGGAAACACTGAAGCTTTCCTT. Translation gives CASSFRAGNTEAFL.

This clonotype was seen at least ten times. The rearrangement links TRBV19 to TRBJ1-5; TRBD1 aligns across 7 bases. V gave up 7 bases and J gave up 6 bases; unmatched junction bases: 6. This CDR3 is built from 13 residues. The V gene's germline CDR1 is LNHDA and CDR2 SQIVND (reference sequence). CDR3 sequence reads: CASKDRAGQPQHF. CDR3 bases: TGTGCCAGTAAAGACAGGGCGGGTCAGCCCCAGCATTTT.

To note about this clonotype: One base away lies a much larger clone, so this may be a sequencing read error. The chain joins TRBV20-1 to TRBJ2-1; possible D gene TRBD2, 5 bases. CDR3 length: 17 amino acids. CDR1 and CDR2 (germline): DFQATT, SNEGSKA (reference sequence). CDR3 in amino acids: CSALPKDFSFSCNEQFF. The CDR3 DNA is TGCAGTGCCTTACCTAAGGACTTCTCCTTCTCCTGCAATGAGCAGTTCTTC.

This clonotype was counted many times. The gene calls are TRBV10-3 and TRBJ1-1; D ambiguous. V was pared by 9 bases and J by 3 bases, with 11 bases between. Germline V gives CDR1 ENHRY, CDR2 SYGVKD. CDR3 length: 12 amino acids. The CDR3 loop is CAIGSSDTEAFF. CDR3 sequence (DNA): TGTGCCATTGGGTCCTCGGACACTGAAGCTTTCTTT.

The rearrangement links TRBV28 to TRBJ2-5, with D perhaps assigned TRBD1 or TRBD2 (8 bases each). This CDR3 spans 17 amino acids. Germline V gene lookup returns CDR1 MDHEN and CDR2 SYDVKM. Trimming cost V 7 bases and J 1 base, with 22 bases left between them. CDR3 amino acids: CASTDGQGGGFQETQYF. The CDR3 bases are TGTGCCAGCACGGACGGACAGGGCGGGGGGTTCCAAGAGACCCAGTACTTC.

Of note for this clonotype: As the CDR3 is not closed by the conserved phenylalanine or tryptophan, this likely results from a read error. The CDR3 nucleotides are TGTGCCAGCAGCCACGCTAGGAGAGAGACCCAGTACTTA. Amino acid sequence: CASSHARRETQYL. The chain employs TRBV28 and TRBJ2-5; no clear D. The V end was cut by 6 bases, the J end by 4 bases, with 12 bases between. The germline V gene encodes CDR1 MDHEN and CDR2 SYDVKM. This CDR3 contains 13 residues.

In this sample, this clonotype turned up many times. CDR3 amino acids: CASRSWYNEQFF. CDR3 nucleotide sequence: TGTGCCAGCCGCTCGTGGTACAATGAGCAGTTCTTC. The chain carries TRBV27 and TRBJ2-1; D is unclear. Trimming took off 8 bases at V and 4 bases at J, with 9 bases between the two ends. This CDR3 region has 12 residues. Germline loops: CDR1 MNHEY, CDR2 SMNVEV (reference sequence).

This clonotype was counted many times. Here the CDR3 reads CSARTSGNEQFF. The CDR3 DNA is TGCAGTGCTAGAACTAGCGGGAATGAGCAGTTCTTC. The chain recombines TRBV20-1 with TRBJ2-1, with 9 bases identical to TRBD2. Germline V gene sequence: CDR1 DFQATT, CDR2 SNEGSKA (reference sequence). V was clipped by 2 bases and J by 7 bases; unmatched bases: 0. The CDR3 runs to 12 residues.

This clonotype was found many times. The CDR3 nucleotides are TGTGCCAGCAGTTCCCCGTCCCACAGCTCCTACGAGCAGTACTTC. Translation gives CASSSPSHSSYEQYF. The gene calls are TRBV28 and TRBJ2-7, with unresolved D. V was clipped by 4 bases and J by 0 bases, with 13 bases between them. The germline gives CDR1 MDHEN, CDR2 SYDVKM. The CDR3 has 15 amino acids.

Many counts were recorded for this clonotype. V gene TRBV24-1 combines with J gene TRBJ1-5; no definite D call. Germline V gene sequence: CDR1 KGHDR, CDR2 SFDVKD. The germline V and J ends were trimmed by 5 bases and 5 bases, with 9 bases remaining between them. The CDR3 runs 13 residues. The CDR3 DNA follows: TGTGCCACCAGTGGGTATCAGGATCAGCCCCAGCATTTT. Its protein is CATSGYQDQPQHF.

This clonotype was observed at least ten times. The chain is built from TRBV20-1 and TRBJ2-7; a possible D gene is TRBD1 (5 bases). The CDR3 extends over 13 amino acids. V lost 5 bases and J lost 0, with 11 bases in between. Germline V CDR1 and CDR2: DFQATT, SNEGSKA (reference sequence). The CDR3 sequence is CSALTGNSYEQYF. For the CDR3, the DNA is TGCAGTGCTCTTACAGGCAACTCCTACGAGCAGTACTTC.

This clonotype was found many times. The chain joins TRBV6-1 to TRBJ2-1; tentatively, D is TRBD2 (6 bases). The CDR3 extends over 15 amino acids. Germline lookup yields CDR1 MNHNS and CDR2 SASEGT. V was trimmed by 5 bases and J by 7 bases, leaving 18 bases between them. CDR3 sequence reads: CASSYLGLAENEQFF. The CDR3, as DNA: TGTGCCAGCAGTTATCTTGGGTTAGCGGAAAATGAGCAGTTCTTC.

This clonotype was counted many times. The chain links TRBV28 to TRBJ2-1, with a weak D call TRBD2 (5 bases). With 3 bases removed from V and 4 bases from J, the gap between germline ends came to 10 bases. Germline V gives CDR1 MDHEN, CDR2 SYDVKM. This CDR3 contains 14 residues. The CDR3 bases are TGTGCCAGCAGTTTCCGACTATCGTACAATGAGCAGTTCTTC. Translation: CASSFRLSYNEQFF.